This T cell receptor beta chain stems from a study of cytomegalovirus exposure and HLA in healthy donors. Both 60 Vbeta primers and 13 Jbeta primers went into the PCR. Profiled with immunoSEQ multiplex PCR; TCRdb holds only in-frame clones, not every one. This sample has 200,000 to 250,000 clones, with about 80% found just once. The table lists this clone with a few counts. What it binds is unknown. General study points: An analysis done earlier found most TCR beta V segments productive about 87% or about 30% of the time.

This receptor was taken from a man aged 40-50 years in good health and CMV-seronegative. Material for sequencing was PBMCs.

CDR3 sequence (DNA): TGCGCCAGCAGCTTGGCCAGAATGGGGGCAAGAGAGACCCAGTACTTC. This encodes CASSLARMGARETQYF. The genes are TRBV5-1 and TRBJ2-5; a possible D gene is TRBD1 (6 bases). Germline assignment: CDR1 SGHRS and CDR2 YFSETQ. V dropped 0 bases and J dropped 4 bases, with 16 bases sitting between them. The CDR3 runs 16 residues.